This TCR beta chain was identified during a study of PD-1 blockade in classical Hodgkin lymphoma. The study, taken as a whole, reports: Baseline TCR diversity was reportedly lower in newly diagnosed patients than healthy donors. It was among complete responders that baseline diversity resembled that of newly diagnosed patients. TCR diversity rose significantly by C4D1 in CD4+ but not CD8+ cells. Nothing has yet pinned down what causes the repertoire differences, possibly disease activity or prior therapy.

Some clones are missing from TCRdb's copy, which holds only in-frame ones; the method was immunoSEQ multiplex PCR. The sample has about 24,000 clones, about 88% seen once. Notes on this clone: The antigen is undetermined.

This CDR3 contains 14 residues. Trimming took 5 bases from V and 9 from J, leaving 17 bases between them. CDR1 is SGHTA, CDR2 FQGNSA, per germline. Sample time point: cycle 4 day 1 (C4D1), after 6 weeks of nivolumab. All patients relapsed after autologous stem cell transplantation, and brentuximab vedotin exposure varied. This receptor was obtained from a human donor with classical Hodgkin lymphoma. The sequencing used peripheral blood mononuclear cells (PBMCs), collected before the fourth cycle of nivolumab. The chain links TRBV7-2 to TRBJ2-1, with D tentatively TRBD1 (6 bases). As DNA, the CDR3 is TGTGCCAGCAGCCTAGATACAGGGTTACGTGAGCAGTTCTTC. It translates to CASSLDTGLREQFF.